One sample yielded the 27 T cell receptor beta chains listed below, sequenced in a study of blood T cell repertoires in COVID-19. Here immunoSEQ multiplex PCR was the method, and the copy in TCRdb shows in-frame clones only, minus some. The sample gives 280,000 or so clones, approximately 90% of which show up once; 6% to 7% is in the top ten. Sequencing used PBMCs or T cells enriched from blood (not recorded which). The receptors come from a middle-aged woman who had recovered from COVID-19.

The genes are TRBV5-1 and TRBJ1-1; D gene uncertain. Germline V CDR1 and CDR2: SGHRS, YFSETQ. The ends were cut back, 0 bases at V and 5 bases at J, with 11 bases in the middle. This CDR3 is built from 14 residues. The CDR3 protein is CASSLDLGRTEAFF. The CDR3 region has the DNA TGCGCCAGCAGCTTGGATTTGGGGAGGACTGAAGCTTTCTTT.

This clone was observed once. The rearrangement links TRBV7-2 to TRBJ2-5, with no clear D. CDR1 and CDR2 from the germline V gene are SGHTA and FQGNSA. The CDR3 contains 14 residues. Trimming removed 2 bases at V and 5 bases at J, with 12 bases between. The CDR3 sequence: CASSLSGPRETQYF. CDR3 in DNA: TGTGCCAGCAGCTTATCAGGTCCGCGCGAGACCCAGTACTTC.

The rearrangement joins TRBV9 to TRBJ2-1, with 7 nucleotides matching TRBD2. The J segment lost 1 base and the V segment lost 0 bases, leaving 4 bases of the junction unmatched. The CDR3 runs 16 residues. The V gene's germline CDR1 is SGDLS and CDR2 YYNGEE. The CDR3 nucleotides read TGTGCCAGCAGCGTAGGGGGCGGGAGTTCCTACAATGAGCAGTTCTTC. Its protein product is CASSVGGGSSYNEQFF.

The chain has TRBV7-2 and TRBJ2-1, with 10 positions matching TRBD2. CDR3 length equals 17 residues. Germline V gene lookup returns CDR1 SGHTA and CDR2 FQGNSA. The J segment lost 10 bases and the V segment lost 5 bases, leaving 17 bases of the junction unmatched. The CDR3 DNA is TGTGCCAGCAGCCTGCTAGCGGGAGCCGGGGGGCCCGCGGAGCAGTTCTTC. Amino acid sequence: CASSLLAGAGGPAEQFF. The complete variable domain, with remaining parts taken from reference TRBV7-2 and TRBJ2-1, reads GAGVSQSPSNKVTEKGKDVELRCDPISGHTALYWYRQSLGQGLEFLIYFQGNSAPDKSGLPSDRFSAERTGGSVSTLTIQRTQQEDSAVYLCASSLLAGAGGPAEQFFGPGTRLTVL.

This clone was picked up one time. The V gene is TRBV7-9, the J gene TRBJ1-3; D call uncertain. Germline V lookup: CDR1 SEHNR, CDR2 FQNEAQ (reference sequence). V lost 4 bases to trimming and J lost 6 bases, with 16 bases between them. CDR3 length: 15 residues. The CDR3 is CASSSQQHPANTIYF. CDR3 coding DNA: TGTGCCAGCAGCTCGCAACAGCACCCGGCAAACACCATATATTTT. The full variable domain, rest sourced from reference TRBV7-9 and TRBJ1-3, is DTGVSQNPRHKITKRGQNVTFRCDPISEHNRLYWYRQTLGQGPEFLTYFQNEAQLEKSRLLSDRFSAERPKGSFSTLEIQRTEQGDSAMYLCASSSQQHPANTIYFGEGSWLTVV.

CDR3 nucleotides: TGTGCCAGCAGTCGACTATGGTCGTATCAGCCCCAGCATTTT. It is translated as CASSRLWSYQPQHF. The V gene is TRBV28, the J gene TRBJ1-5; no definite D call. V lost 5 bases and J 5 bases, leaving 13 bases between the germline ends. The CDR3 contains 14 residues. Germline lookup yields CDR1 MDHEN and CDR2 SYDVKM.

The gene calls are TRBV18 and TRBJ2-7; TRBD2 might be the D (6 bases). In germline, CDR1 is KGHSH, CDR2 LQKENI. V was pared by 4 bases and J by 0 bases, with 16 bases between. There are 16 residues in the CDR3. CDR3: CASSLTGTLSSYEQYF. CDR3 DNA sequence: TGTGCCAGCTCACTAACCGGGACTCTAAGCTCCTACGAGCAGTACTTC.

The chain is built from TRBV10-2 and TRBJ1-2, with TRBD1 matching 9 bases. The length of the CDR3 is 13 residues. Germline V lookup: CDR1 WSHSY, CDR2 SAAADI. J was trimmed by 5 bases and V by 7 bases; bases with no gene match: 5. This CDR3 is CASTGTGLYGYTF. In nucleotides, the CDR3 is TGCGCCAGCACCGGGACAGGGCTTTATGGCTACACCTTC.

In DNA, the CDR3 is TGTGCCAGCAGTCGTACAGGGACCGGGGAGCTGTTTTTT. Its protein product is CASSRTGTGELFF. This rearrangement joins TRBV27 to TRBJ2-2; D perhaps matches TRBD1 (6 bases). The germline gives CDR1 MNHEY, CDR2 SMNVEV (reference sequence). This CDR3 is built from 13 residues. The V and J ends lost 5 bases and 5 bases respectively, with 9 bases between them.

The CDR3 DNA reads TGTGCCAGCAGCGCCGCCGGAGTAGCGGGAGATACGCAGTATTTT. Its protein is CASSAAGVAGDTQYF. V usage is TRBV9 and J usage is TRBJ2-3; 7 positions agree with TRBD2. V gave up 3 bases and J gave up 5 bases; unmatched junction bases: 9. This CDR3 has 15 residues. Germline lookup yields CDR1 SGDLS and CDR2 YYNGEE.

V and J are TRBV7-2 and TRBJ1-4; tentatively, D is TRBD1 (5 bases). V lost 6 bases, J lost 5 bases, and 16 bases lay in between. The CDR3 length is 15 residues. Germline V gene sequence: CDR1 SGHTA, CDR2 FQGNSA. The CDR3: CASREVGGNNEKLFF. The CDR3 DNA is TGTGCCAGCAGGGAAGTCGGGGGGAACAATGAAAAACTGTTTTTT.

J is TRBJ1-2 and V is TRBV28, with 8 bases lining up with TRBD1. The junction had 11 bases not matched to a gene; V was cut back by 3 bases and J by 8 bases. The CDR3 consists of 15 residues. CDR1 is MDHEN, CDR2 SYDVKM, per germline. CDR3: CASSFNHGQGDGYTF. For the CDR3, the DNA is TGTGCCAGCAGTTTTAACCATGGACAGGGTGACGGCTACACCTTC.

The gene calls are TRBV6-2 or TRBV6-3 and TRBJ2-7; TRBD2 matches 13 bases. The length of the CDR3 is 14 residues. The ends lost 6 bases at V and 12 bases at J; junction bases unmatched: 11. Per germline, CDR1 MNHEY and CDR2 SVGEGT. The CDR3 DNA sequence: TGTGCCAGCAGCGCGGCGGGGACTAGCGGGGCCCGGTACTTC. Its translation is CASSAAGTSGARYF.

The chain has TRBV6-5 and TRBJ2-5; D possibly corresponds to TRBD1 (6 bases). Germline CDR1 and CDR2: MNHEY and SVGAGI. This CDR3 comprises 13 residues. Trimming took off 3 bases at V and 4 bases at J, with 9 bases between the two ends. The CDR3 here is CASSYWGRETQYF. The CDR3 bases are TGTGCCAGCAGTTATTGGGGGCGAGAGACCCAGTACTTC.

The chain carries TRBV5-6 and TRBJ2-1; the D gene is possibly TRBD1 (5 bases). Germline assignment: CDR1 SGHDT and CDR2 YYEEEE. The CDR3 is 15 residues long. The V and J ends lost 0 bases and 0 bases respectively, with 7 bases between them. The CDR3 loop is CASSLGQYSYNEQFF. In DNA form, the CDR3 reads TGTGCCAGCAGCTTGGGACAGTACTCCTACAATGAGCAGTTCTTC.

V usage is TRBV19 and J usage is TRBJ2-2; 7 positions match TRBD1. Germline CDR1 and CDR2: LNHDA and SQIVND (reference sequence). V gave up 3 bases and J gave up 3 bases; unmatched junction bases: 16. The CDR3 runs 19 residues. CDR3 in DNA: TGTGCCAGTAGTATCAACACGCTCCGACAGGGTGTAGACACCGGGGAGCTGTTTTTT. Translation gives CASSINTLRQGVDTGELFF.

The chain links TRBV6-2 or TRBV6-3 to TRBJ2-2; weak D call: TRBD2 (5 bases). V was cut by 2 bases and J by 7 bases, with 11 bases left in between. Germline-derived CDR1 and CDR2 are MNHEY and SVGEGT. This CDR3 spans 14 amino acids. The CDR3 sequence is CASSYRGPNGELFF. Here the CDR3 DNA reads TGTGCCAGCAGTTACAGAGGGCCGAACGGGGAGCTGTTTTTT.

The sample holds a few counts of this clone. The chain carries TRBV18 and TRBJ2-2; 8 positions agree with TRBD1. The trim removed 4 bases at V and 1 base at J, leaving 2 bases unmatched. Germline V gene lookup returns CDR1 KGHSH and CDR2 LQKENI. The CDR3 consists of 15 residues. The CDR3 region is CASSRGQGNTGELFF. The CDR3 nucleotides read TGTGCCAGCTCACGCGGACAGGGGAACACCGGGGAGCTGTTTTTT.

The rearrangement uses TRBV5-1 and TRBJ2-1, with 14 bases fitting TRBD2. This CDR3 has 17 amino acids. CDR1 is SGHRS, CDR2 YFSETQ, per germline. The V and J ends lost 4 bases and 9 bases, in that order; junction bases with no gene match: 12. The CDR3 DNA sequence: TGCGCCAGCAGCCTGGGACTAGCGGGAGTATCGGTGGGTGAGCAGTTCTTC. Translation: CASSLGLAGVSVGEQFF.

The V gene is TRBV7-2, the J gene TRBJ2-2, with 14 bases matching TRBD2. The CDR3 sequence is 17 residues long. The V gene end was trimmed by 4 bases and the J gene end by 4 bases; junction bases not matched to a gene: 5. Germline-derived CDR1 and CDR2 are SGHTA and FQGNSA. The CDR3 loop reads CASSSPGLAGGTGELFF. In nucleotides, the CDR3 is TGTGCCAGCAGCTCCCCCGGACTAGCGGGGGGCACCGGGGAGCTGTTTTTT.

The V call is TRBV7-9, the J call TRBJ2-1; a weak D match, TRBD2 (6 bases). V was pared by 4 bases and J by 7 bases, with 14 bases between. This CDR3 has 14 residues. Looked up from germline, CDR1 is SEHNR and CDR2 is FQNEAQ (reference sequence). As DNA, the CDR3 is TGTGCCAGCAGCTGGGACTGGAACCTTAATGAGCAGTTCTTC. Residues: CASSWDWNLNEQFF.

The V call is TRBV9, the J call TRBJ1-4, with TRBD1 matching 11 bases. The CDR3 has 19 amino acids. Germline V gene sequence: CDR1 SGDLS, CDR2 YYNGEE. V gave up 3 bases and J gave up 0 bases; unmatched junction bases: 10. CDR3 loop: CASSDHGDRGVATNEKLFF. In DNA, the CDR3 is TGTGCCAGCAGCGATCACGGGGACAGGGGGGTTGCAACTAATGAAAAACTGTTTTTT.

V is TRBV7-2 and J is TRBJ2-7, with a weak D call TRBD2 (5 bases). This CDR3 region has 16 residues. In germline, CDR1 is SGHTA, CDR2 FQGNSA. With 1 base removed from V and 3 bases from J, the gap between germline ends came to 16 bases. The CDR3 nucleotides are TGTGCCAGCAGCTTAGACGGCGGAGGACTCCTCTACGAGCAGTACTTC. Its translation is CASSLDGGGLLYEQYF.

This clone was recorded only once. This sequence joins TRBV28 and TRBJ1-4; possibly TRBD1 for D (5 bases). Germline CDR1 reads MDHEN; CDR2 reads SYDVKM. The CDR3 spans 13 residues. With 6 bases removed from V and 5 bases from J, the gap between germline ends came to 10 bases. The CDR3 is CASSTTGNEKLFF. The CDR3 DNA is TGTGCCAGCAGCACAACAGGAAATGAAAAACTGTTTTTT.

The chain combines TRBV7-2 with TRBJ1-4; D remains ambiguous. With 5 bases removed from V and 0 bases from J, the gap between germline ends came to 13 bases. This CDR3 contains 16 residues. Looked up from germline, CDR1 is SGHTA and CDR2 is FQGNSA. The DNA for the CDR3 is TGTGCCAGCAGCCTTAGGCCCGGAGCAACTAATGAAAAACTGTTTTTT. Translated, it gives CASSLRPGATNEKLFF.

The DNA of the CDR3 is TGTGCCAGCAGTTTGATCTTACCTCAACGTGGGAGCTCCTACGAGCAGTACTTC. Its translation: CASSLILPQRGSSYEQYF. V is TRBV28 and J is TRBJ2-7, with D perhaps matching TRBD2 (5 bases). Trimming took 3 bases from V and 0 from J, leaving 21 bases between them. Looked up from germline, CDR1 is MDHEN and CDR2 is SYDVKM. This CDR3 comprises 18 residues.

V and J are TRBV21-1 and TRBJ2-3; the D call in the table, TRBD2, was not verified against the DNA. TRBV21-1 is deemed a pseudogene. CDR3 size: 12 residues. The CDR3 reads CASSLCTDTQYF. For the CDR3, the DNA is TGTGCCAGCAGCCTATGCACAGATACGCAGTATTTT.